The present T cell receptor beta chain was sequenced within a study of radiotherapy plus CTLA-4 blockade in lung cancer. Only in-frame clones appear in the TCRdb table, and some are missing; sequencing was by immunoSEQ multiplex PCR. This table holds over 75,000 clones, 83% found once. This sample comprised peripheral blood, obtained from a patient treated with radiotherapy plus ipilimumab. The TCR was taken from a human donor with non-small cell lung cancer who had stable disease on radiotherapy plus ipilimumab.

CDR3 loop: CASSLVWGASALNTEAFF. In DNA form, the CDR3 reads TGCGCCAGCAGCTTGGTGTGGGGTGCCTCCGCCCTGAACACTGAAGCTTTCTTT. The chain combines TRBV5-1 with TRBJ1-1; no clear D gene. The germline V gene has CDR1 SGHRS and CDR2 YFSETQ. This CDR3 spans 18 amino acids. Between the trimmed V and J ends, which lost 0 bases and 0 bases, there was a span of 18 bases.